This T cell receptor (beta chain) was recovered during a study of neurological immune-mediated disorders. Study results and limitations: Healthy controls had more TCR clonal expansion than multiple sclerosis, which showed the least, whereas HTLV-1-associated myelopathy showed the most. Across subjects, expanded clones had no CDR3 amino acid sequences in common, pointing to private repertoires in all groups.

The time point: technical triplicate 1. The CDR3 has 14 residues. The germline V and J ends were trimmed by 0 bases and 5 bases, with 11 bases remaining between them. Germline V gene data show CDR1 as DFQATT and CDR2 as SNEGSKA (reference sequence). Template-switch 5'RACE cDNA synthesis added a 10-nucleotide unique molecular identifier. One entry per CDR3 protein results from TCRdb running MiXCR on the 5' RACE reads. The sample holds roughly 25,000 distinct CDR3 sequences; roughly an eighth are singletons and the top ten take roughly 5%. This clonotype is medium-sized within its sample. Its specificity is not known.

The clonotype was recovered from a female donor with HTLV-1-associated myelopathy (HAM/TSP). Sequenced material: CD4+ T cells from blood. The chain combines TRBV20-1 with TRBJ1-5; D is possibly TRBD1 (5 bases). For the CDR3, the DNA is TGCAGTGCTAGAGATATAGGGGCGGATCAGCCCCAGCATTTT. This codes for CSARDIGADQPQHF.